Listed below are T cell receptor beta chains from one sample, sequenced in a study of cytomegalovirus exposure and HLA in healthy donors. Measured with immunoSEQ multiplex PCR; TCRdb has only the in-frame clones, and not every one. The data show some 110,000 clones, approximately 14% seen once. Sequenced material: PBMCs. The origin of the receptors is a female donor in good health and CMV-seronegative. CDR3s include the opening cysteine and the closing phenylalanine or tryptophan. A D gene is named only where the DNA matches it firmly. The listing skips clone size in some rows; elsewhere it reads once, few, many or a size class.

cdr3_nt cdr3_aa j_call v_call clone_size d_call
TGTGCCAGCAGTGCCGACGGGCAAGAGACCCAGTACTTC CASSADGQETQYF TRBJ2-5 TRBV6-4 NA NA
TGCGCCAGCACCCCCTTGCCAGGGTCCTACGAGCAGTACTTC CASTPLPGSYEQYF TRBJ2-7 TRBV5-1 NA NA
TGCAGCGTTGTCGAACAGGGGGGGATTGAAGCTTTCTTT CSVVEQGGIEAFF TRBJ1-1 TRBV29-1 NA TRBD1
TGCGCCAGCAGCCAGGGGGACAGGGGAGATGGCTACACCTTC CASSQGDRGDGYTF TRBJ1-2 TRBV4-3 NA TRBD1
TGTGCCAGCAGTTTGCTAGCGGGAAACGAGCAGTACTTC CASSLLAGNEQYF TRBJ2-7 TRBV28 few TRBD2
TGTGCTAGCAGCCGGGACAGGGGCGATGAGCAGTTCTTC CASSRDRGDEQFF TRBJ2-1 TRBV7-7 NA TRBD1
TGTGCCAGCAGCCCTTCCGGGTTCAGATACAATGAGCAGTTCTTC CASSPSGFRYNEQFF TRBJ2-1 TRBV6-5 NA NA
TGTGCCAGCAGTTTTGCGAGGGTTTTTAATTCACCCCTCCACTTT CASSFARVFNSPLHF TRBJ1-6 TRBV27 NA NA
TGTGCCAGCAGCGAGACAGGGGACTATGGCTACACCTTC CASSETGDYGYTF TRBJ1-2 TRBV6-1 few TRBD1
TGTGCCAGCTCACAAAACCAACAGGGGTCCCACGAGCAGTACTTC CASSQNQQGSHEQYF TRBJ2-7 TRBV18 few TRBD1
TGTGCCAGCAGCACACCGGGAGCCGGGCAGTTCTTC CASSTPGAGQFF TRBJ2-1 TRBV28 few NA
TGTGCCTGGCTGCGCCGGGGGGCGGGAGAGCAGTTCTTC CAWLRRGAGEQFF TRBJ2-1 TRBV30 NA NA
TGTGCCAGCAGCTTGGTCACTAGCGTCGGGGAGACCCAGTACTTC CASSLVTSVGETQYF TRBJ2-5 TRBV5-6 NA TRBD2
TGTGCCAGCAGCTTGGAGCGTGAAGCTTTCTTT CASSLEREAFF TRBJ1-1 TRBV11-2 few NA
TGTGCCAGCAGCTTGGGCGGGACCGGCCAAGAGACCCAGTACTTC CASSLGGTGQETQYF TRBJ2-5 TRBV5-4 few NA
TGTGCCAGCAGCTTGAGGGACAGCTGGTCCTATGGCTACACCTTC CASSLRDSWSYGYTF TRBJ1-2 TRBV5-6 NA TRBD1
TGTGCCAGCAGGATCACTGACAGGGCAAATCAGCCCCAGCATTTT CASRITDRANQPQHF TRBJ1-5 TRBV27 few TRBD1
TGCGCCAGCAGCCAAGATCGCGCAGGGGTCTACGAGCAGTACTTC CASSQDRAGVYEQYF TRBJ2-7 TRBV4-3 NA NA
TGCAGCGTTGAGCCAGGGGCCTACAATGAGCAGTTCTTC CSVEPGAYNEQFF TRBJ2-1 TRBV29-1 NA NA
TGTGCCAGCAGCGTGGGACAGGGGGCTGCTGGGGCCAACGTCCTGACTTTC CASSVGQGAAGANVLTF TRBJ2-6 TRBV9 few TRBD1
TGCAGCGTTGTCAAGGGAGTGCAGAACACTGAAGCTTTCTTT CSVVKGVQNTEAFF TRBJ1-1 TRBV29-1 NA NA
TGTGCCAGCAGCCAGGGGGCTAGCGGGCCAATCAATGAGCAGTTCTTC CASSQGASGPINEQFF TRBJ2-1 TRBV14 NA TRBD2
TGTGCCAGCAGCTTGGAAGGAGCTGGGGCCAACGTCCTGACTTTC CASSLEGAGANVLTF TRBJ2-6 TRBV5-8 NA NA
TGTGCCAGCAGTTTCCTACCTGGAAACACCATATATTTT CASSFLPGNTIYF TRBJ1-3 TRBV28 NA NA
TGTGCCTGGGAAACAGGGTTTGATGAAAAACTGTTTTTT CAWETGFDEKLFF TRBJ1-4 TRBV30 few NA
TGTGCCAGCAGTTTGGGACAGGGGGCTGGAGGCTACACCTTC CASSLGQGAGGYTF TRBJ1-2 TRBV28 NA TRBD1
TGTGCCAGCAGCTTACTGGGGGGGGCGGCCTACGAGCAGTACTTC CASSLLGGAAYEQYF TRBJ2-7 TRBV7-8 NA NA
TGTGCCAGCAGCTTAGGACTAGCGGGAGCCGAGCAGTACTTC CASSLGLAGAEQYF TRBJ2-7 TRBV13 NA TRBD2
TGCGCCAGCAGCCAAGATACAGGGAGCGCCTACGAGCAGTACTTC CASSQDTGSAYEQYF TRBJ2-7 TRBV4-3 NA NA
TGTGCCAGCAGCTTAAATACAGCCTATGGCTACACCTTC CASSLNTAYGYTF TRBJ1-2 TRBV7-2 NA NA
TGTGCCAGCAGTCCCTCCGGGACTACCGAGGCGTATTTT CASSPSGTTEAYF TRBJ2-3 TRBV6-6 few TRBD2
TGTGCCAGCAGTTTATGGGGGGGGCGTGGCAATGAGCAGTTCTTC CASSLWGGRGNEQFF TRBJ2-1 TRBV28 few NA
TGTGCCAGCAGTTCCGGGACAGGGGGCGCAGAGACCCAGTACTTC CASSSGTGGAETQYF TRBJ2-5 TRBV27 few TRBD1
TGTGCCAGCAGCCCGGGCGGTCTGAACAGGGGGTTGAGTCGGCAGTTCTTC CASSPGGLNRGLSRQFF TRBJ2-1 TRBV7-3 NA TRBD1
TGCGCCAGCAGCTTGGCCCCCGGACTAGCGACCAATGAGCAGTTCTTC CASSLAPGLATNEQFF TRBJ2-1 TRBV5-1 few TRBD2
TGTGCCAGCAGCCGAGGACAGGGAGGAGGACAGTACTTC CASSRGQGGGQYF TRBJ2-7 TRBV7-9 NA TRBD1
TGCGCCAGCAGTGAGTCAGGGACAGGGGTTTCAGATACGCAGTATTTT CASSESGTGVSDTQYF TRBJ2-3 TRBV10-1 NA TRBD1
TGTGCCAGCAGTTCTCAACCGGACAGGGCCTACGAGCAGTACTTC CASSSQPDRAYEQYF TRBJ2-7 TRBV6-5 few TRBD1
TGTGCCACCAGCGGACTAGCCGATTCCCGCTCTGGGGCCAACGTCCTGACTTTC CATSGLADSRSGANVLTF TRBJ2-6 TRBV15 NA TRBD2
TGTGCCAGTAGCCTCCGGGGACAGGGTTCACCCCTCCACTTT CASSLRGQGSPLHF TRBJ1-6 TRBV27 NA TRBD1
TGCGCCAGCAGCCAAGAAGGGTCCAGGGTATCACTCGGCTACACCTTC CASSQEGSRVSLGYTF TRBJ1-2 TRBV4-3 NA NA
TGTGCCAGTAGTAGTCAGGGTCGGAATGAAAAACTGTTTTTT CASSSQGRNEKLFF TRBJ1-4 TRBV19 NA NA
TGTGCCAGCAGGCCAGCGGGGGGGCGGGAGACCCAGTACTTC CASRPAGGRETQYF TRBJ2-5 TRBV7-2 few TRBD2
TGCGCCAGCAGCCAAGTCACCGGGACAGAGAACACCGGGGAGCTGTTTTTT CASSQVTGTENTGELFF TRBJ2-2 TRBV4-3 NA TRBD1
TGTGCCAGCACCCTAGGAGGGTTCCTAAGCCCCTACGAGCAGTACTTC CASTLGGFLSPYEQYF TRBJ2-7 TRBV28 NA NA
TGTGCCAGCAGCCGGGTTGCCTACGAGCAGTACTTC CASSRVAYEQYF TRBJ2-7 TRBV7-2 NA NA
TGCGCCAGCAGCCAAGATTGGGCAGTGGATACTGAAGCTTTCTTT CASSQDWAVDTEAFF TRBJ1-1 TRBV4-3 few NA
TGTGCCAGTAGTCCAGGGGGCGCAGGTGGCTACACCTTC CASSPGGAGGYTF TRBJ1-2 TRBV19 NA TRBD1
TGTGCCAGTAGGCCGGACAGGGGATCTCCTTATTCACCCCTCCACTTT CASRPDRGSPYSPLHF TRBJ1-6 TRBV19 NA TRBD1
TGTGCCAGCAGGAAGACGGGAGTTTGGGAGACCCAGTACTTC CASRKTGVWETQYF TRBJ2-5 TRBV28 NA NA